The 13 T cell receptor beta chains below were found in one sample sequenced in a study of shared clonotypes between healthy human individuals. The naive CD8 subset, CD45RO-negative cells positively selected for CCR7, excluded terminally differentiated effector memory CD45RA+ cells. This table comes from immunoSEQ multiplex PCR, and its TCRdb copy is limited to in-frame clones, with some not included. The top ten clones hold roughly 1.2% of a sample with about 2 million clones, about 95% of them seen once. Material for sequencing was naive CD8+ T cells sorted from blood. These receptors came from a man between 18 and 35 years old in good health.

This clone was observed a single time. The V call is TRBV15, the J call TRBJ2-7; D unclear. CDR3 length equals 12 residues. Germline values: CDR1 LNHNV, CDR2 YYDKDF (reference sequence). V was clipped by 2 bases and J by 3 bases, with 5 bases between them. The CDR3 here is CATSRLNYEQYF. The CDR3 DNA sequence: TGTGCCACCAGCAGACTGAACTACGAGCAGTACTTC.

V is TRBV7-9 and J is TRBJ2-7; 10 bases line up with TRBD2. CDR3 length: 17 amino acids. Germline V CDR1 and CDR2: SEHNR, FQNEAQ (reference sequence). V was clipped by 5 bases and J by 5 bases; unmatched bases: 15. The CDR3 protein is CASSPPLGVAGGNEQYF. For the CDR3, the DNA is TGTGCCAGCAGCCCGCCCCTCGGGGTAGCGGGGGGTAACGAGCAGTACTTC.

The rearrangement joins TRBV28 to TRBJ2-3, with 12 bases that match TRBD2. This CDR3 spans 20 amino acids. Germline V gives CDR1 MDHEN, CDR2 SYDVKM. V dropped 3 bases and J dropped 10; count of bases not matched to a gene: 23. The CDR3 DNA reads as TGTGCCAGCAGTTTGGGGCAAAGTGGACTAGCGGGGCCTCTTGGGAGGGCGCAGTATTTT. Translating gives CASSLGQSGLAGPLGRAQYF.

The chain is built from TRBV11-2 and TRBJ2-5; D is unresolved. Germline-derived CDR1 and CDR2 are SGHAT and FQNNGV. CDR3 length: 14 amino acids. Trimming took 5 bases from V and 5 from J, leaving 15 bases between them. As DNA, the CDR3 is TGTGCCAGCAGCCCCGGGTCCAGGCGGGAGACCCAGTACTTC. Its protein is CASSPGSRRETQYF.

Points on this clone: This sample includes further DNA sequences coding for the same CDR3. The rearrangement uses TRBV7-9 and TRBJ1-1, with 10 nucleotides matching TRBD1. The CDR3 runs to 15 residues. J lost 0 bases, V lost 5 bases, and 3 bases had no gene match. Per the germline V gene, CDR1 is SEHNR and CDR2 is FQNEAQ (reference sequence). The CDR3 sequence is CASSPGQGVNTEAFF. As DNA, the CDR3 is TGTGCCAGCAGCCCTGGACAGGGGGTGAACACTGAAGCTTTCTTT.

About this clone itself: Other DNA sequences in the same sample also yield this CDR3. The V gene is TRBV5-4, the J gene TRBJ1-2; D is ambiguous. The germline gives CDR1 SGHNT, CDR2 YYREEE (reference sequence). The V end was cut by 0 bases, the J end by 6 bases, with 9 bases between. The CDR3 has 13 amino acids. The CDR3 region is CASSLVRADGYTF. DNA for the CDR3: TGTGCCAGCAGCTTGGTAAGGGCGGATGGCTACACCTTC. The variable domain in full, with the rest retrieved from reference TRBV5-4 and TRBJ1-2, is ETGVTQSPTHLIKTRGQQVTLRCSSQSGHNTVSWYQQALGQGPQFIFQYYREEENGRGNFPPRFSGLQFPNYSSELNVNALELDDSALYLCASSLVRADGYTFGSGTRLTVV.

V is TRBV5-4 and J is TRBJ2-5, with 10 bases that match TRBD2. The CDR3 length is 14 residues. The V segment lost 5 bases and the J segment 3 bases; nucleotides outside the gene matches: 4. In germline, CDR1 is SGHNT, CDR2 YYREEE (reference sequence). In DNA form, the CDR3 reads TGTGCCAGCAGTCCTAGCGGGAGTGAAGAGACCCAGTACTTC. Protein: CASSPSGSEETQYF. The full variable domain, completed using reference TRBV5-4 and TRBJ2-5, is ETGVTQSPTHLIKTRGQQVTLRCSSQSGHNTVSWYQQALGQGPQFIFQYYREEENGRGNFPPRFSGLQFPNYSSELNVNALELDDSALYLCASSPSGSEETQYFGPGTRLLVL.

The rearrangement uses TRBV27 and TRBJ1-1, with 7 bases fitting TRBD1. Trimming at V came to 6 bases and at J to 5 bases, leaving 12 bases not matched to a gene. Looked up from germline, CDR1 is MNHEY and CDR2 is SMNVEV (reference sequence). CDR3 length equals 15 residues. CDR3 DNA sequence: TGTGCCAGCAGCCACCCTGACAGGGTTGGGACTGAAGCTTTCTTT. Protein sequence: CASSHPDRVGTEAFF.

This chain uses TRBV9 with TRBJ2-1, with D perhaps matching TRBD2 (6 bases). The CDR3 length is 16 residues. The ends were cut back, 4 bases at V and 2 bases at J, with 16 bases in the middle. Germline-derived CDR1 and CDR2 are SGDLS and YYNGEE. CDR3: CASSHAGLPPYNEQFF. The CDR3 nucleotides read TGTGCCAGCAGCCATGCGGGACTTCCCCCCTACAATGAGCAGTTCTTC.

The chain combines TRBV6-1 with TRBJ1-1; D call uncertain. The V and J ends lost 2 bases and 4 bases respectively, with 8 bases between them. Germline loops: CDR1 MNHNS, CDR2 SASEGT. The CDR3 extends over 13 amino acids. CDR3 sequence: CASSESVRTEAFF. CDR3 coding DNA: TGTGCCAGCAGTGAAAGCGTTCGCACTGAAGCTTTCTTT.

On this clone: Other DNA sequences within the sample encode an identical CDR3. The chain links TRBV10-2 to TRBJ2-7; maybe TRBD2 (6 bases). CDR1 WSHSY and CDR2 SAAADI come from the germline V gene. Deletions cut 6 bases from V and 0 bases from J, with 9 bases between. The CDR3 is 13 residues long. The CDR3 loop reads CASRGGSSYEQYF. DNA of the CDR3: TGCGCCAGCAGGGGGGGAAGCTCCTACGAGCAGTACTTC.

This chain connects TRBV15 to TRBJ2-2; TRBD2 is a possible D gene (5 bases). CDR3 length: 14 residues. Germline CDR1 reads LNHNV; CDR2 reads YYDKDF (reference sequence). The V end lost 5 bases, the J end lost 0 bases, and 7 bases lay between the germline ends. Written as DNA, the CDR3 is TGTGCCACCAGCCGAGGGACGAACACCGGGGAGCTGTTTTTT. Protein product: CATSRGTNTGELFF.

This sequence joins TRBV6-4 and TRBJ2-3; D ambiguous. The germline CDR1 and CDR2 sequences are MRHNA and SNTAGT. CDR3 length equals 15 residues. V lost 0 bases and J 0 bases, leaving 7 bases between the germline ends. In DNA, the CDR3 is TGTGCCAGCAGTGACTCTCTCTATAGCACAGATACGCAGTATTTT. Protein: CASSDSLYSTDTQYF.